This TCR beta chain originates from a study of blood T cells in healthy people across ages. Study-wide findings and caveats: Naive T cell percentage and TCR beta diversity correlated strongly. The study found more naive CD4+ cells and higher diversity in long-lived than aged donors.

With 1 base removed from V and 2 bases from J, the gap between germline ends came to 6 bases. This CDR3 spans 13 amino acids. Germline CDR1 is MDHEN and CDR2 is SYDVKM. Through a sample-barcoded 5' primer and a J-beta primer mix, a second PCR was run for roughly 6 to 12 cycles. MiXCR, applied by TCRdb to the 5' RACE reads, yields one record per CDR3 protein. This sample has 700,000 to 850,000 distinct CDR3 sequences, with around half found just once. At least 5 micrograms of total RNA were extracted per sample. In its sample, this clonotype was seen a few times. The antigen remains undetermined. The chain recombines TRBV28 with TRBJ2-7; D is uncertain. Source material: blood. This receptor was taken from an elderly man in good health. In DNA form, the CDR3 reads TGTGCCAGCAGTTTATCTCCGGCCTACGAGCAGTACTTC. Its translation: CASSLSPAYEQYF.